The 12 T cell receptor beta chains reported below all come from one sample, sequenced in a study of blood T cell repertoires in COVID-19. Sequencing was performed with immunoSEQ multiplex PCR; in TCRdb, only in-frame clones are kept and a portion is missing. The data hold over 150,000 clones, with around 90% observed a single time. The sequenced material came from peripheral blood. The receptors here all came from a woman of 80 years or more with COVID-19, enrolled during active disease.

The rearrangement links TRBV4-1 to TRBJ1-6; no clear D. The V gene's germline CDR1 is MGHRA and CDR2 YSYEKL. Trimming took off 2 bases at V and 9 bases at J, with 14 bases between the two ends. The CDR3 consists of 15 residues. CDR3 protein: CASSQSLFGGSPLHF. CDR3 coding DNA: TGCGCCAGCAGCCAATCCCTTTTCGGAGGTTCACCCCTCCACTTT.

The chain combines TRBV5-1 with TRBJ2-2; possible D gene TRBD2, 6 bases. Germline values: CDR1 SGHRS, CDR2 YFSETQ. With 4 bases removed from V and 7 bases from J, the gap between germline ends came to 14 bases. The CDR3 has 14 residues. The CDR3 here is CASSGGFLGGELFF. Written as DNA, the CDR3 is TGCGCCAGCAGCGGGGGGTTTCTTGGCGGGGAGCTGTTTTTT.

With respect to this clone: At one end the junction does not follow the germline gene, possibly because of a read error. The gene calls are TRBV28 and TRBJ1-5; 8 bases agree with TRBD1. The CDR3 extends over 16 amino acids. Germline V lookup: CDR1 MDHEN, CDR2 SYDVKM. The DNA for the CDR3 is TGTGCCAGCACTTTAGTTGGCAGGGGGCGAGGGCAGCCCCAGCATTTT. Amino acid sequence: CASTLVGRGRGQPQHF.

This chain uses TRBV28 with TRBJ1-1, with D possibly TRBD1 on 5 matching bases. The CDR3 extends over 13 amino acids. The germline V gene has CDR1 MDHEN and CDR2 SYDVKM. CDR3 amino acids: CALGGRENTEAFF. The CDR3 DNA reads TGTGCATTGGGGGGTCGAGAGAACACTGAAGCTTTCTTT.

This chain joins TRBV29-1 and TRBJ2-7, with D possibly matching TRBD2 (5 bases). CDR3 length equals 14 residues. The V gene's germline CDR1 is SQVTM and CDR2 ANQGSEA. Trimming removed 4 bases from V and 0 bases from J, with 13 bases in between. CDR3 coding DNA: TGCAGCGTTGTTATGACTATTAGCTCCTACGAGCAGTACTTC. Translating it yields CSVVMTISSYEQYF.

J is TRBJ2-1 and V is TRBV10-3, with D perhaps matching TRBD2 (5 bases). The length of the CDR3 is 12 residues. CDR1 is ENHRY, CDR2 SYGVKD, per germline. With 6 bases removed from V and 10 bases from J, the gap between germline ends came to 13 bases. The CDR3 is CAISFGGVEQFF. The CDR3 bases are TGTGCCATCAGCTTCGGAGGCGTCGAGCAGTTCTTC.

This clone was seen more than once but under ten times. The CDR3 DNA follows: TGTGCCAGCAGCTTAGCGTCAGGGGCGAACACTGAAGCTTTCTTT. Translation: CASSLASGANTEAFF. This rearrangement joins TRBV7-9 to TRBJ1-1, with D possibly being TRBD1 (6 bases). Germline V CDR1 and CDR2: SEHNR, FQNEAQ (reference sequence). V was cut by 0 bases and J by 1 base, with 9 bases left in between. This CDR3 contains 15 residues.

CDR3 nucleotides: TGTGCCAGTAGTTCTCAAACAGGGGTCACTGAAGCTTTCTTT. It encodes CASSSQTGVTEAFF. The V call is TRBV19, the J call TRBJ1-1, with TRBD1 identical over 7 bases. The junction had 7 bases not matched to a gene; V was cut back by 5 bases and J by 4 bases. CDR3 size: 14 residues. In germline, CDR1 is LNHDA, CDR2 SQIVND (reference sequence). Based on the CDR3 plus reference TRBV19 and TRBJ1-1, the full variable domain is DGGITQSPKYLFRKEGQNVTLSCEQNLNHDAMYWYRQDPGQGLRLIYYSQIVNDFQKGDIAEGYSVSREKKESFPLTVTSAQKNPTAFYLCASSSQTGVTEAFFGQGTRLTVV.

The chain has TRBV6-5 and TRBJ1-2, with D unresolved. CDR3 length: 14 amino acids. Germline CDR1 is MNHEY and CDR2 is SVGAGI. V lost 6 bases and J lost 3, with 14 bases in between. The CDR3 sequence: CASSLQQSDYGYTF. The CDR3 coding sequence is TGTGCCAGCAGCCTACAGCAATCCGACTATGGCTACACCTTC.

The chain uses TRBV27 and TRBJ1-6; 7 bases fit TRBD1. Trimming took 3 bases from V and 3 from J; bases not matched to a gene: 2. The germline CDR1 and CDR2 sequences are MNHEY and SMNVEV (reference sequence). This CDR3 contains 15 residues. The CDR3: CASSLGQLYNSPLHF. The CDR3 coding sequence is TGTGCCAGCAGTTTGGGACAGCTCTATAATTCACCCCTCCACTTT.

V is TRBV7-2 and J is TRBJ2-7; no reliable D call. Germline V lookup: CDR1 SGHTA, CDR2 FQGNSA. V lost 5 bases and J lost 3, with 14 bases in between. This CDR3 has 14 amino acids. CDR3 bases: TGTGCCAGCAGCCTAAGTGGTGCGGTCTACGAGCAGTACTTC. It specifies CASSLSGAVYEQYF. The variable domain in full, with the rest retrieved from reference TRBV7-2 and TRBJ2-7, is GAGVSQSPSNKVTEKGKDVELRCDPISGHTALYWYRQSLGQGLEFLIYFQGNSAPDKSGLPSDRFSAERTGGSVSTLTIQRTQQEDSAVYLCASSLSGAVYEQYFGPGTRLTVT.

The chain links TRBV19 to TRBJ1-2; D perhaps matches TRBD1 (6 bases). The V gene lost 3 bases and the J gene lost 7 bases, with 15 bases spanning the gap. CDR1 and CDR2 from the germline V gene are LNHDA and SQIVND (reference sequence). The length of the CDR3 is 14 residues. The CDR3 DNA reads as TGTGCCAGTAGTATGGGCAGGGGCCTCGGTGGCTACACCTTC. This codes for CASSMGRGLGGYTF.